This T cell receptor beta chain was captured by sequencing in a study of radiotherapy plus CTLA-4 blockade in lung cancer. Study-wide context: Patients showed objective responses in 15% to 20% of cases, and disease control was achieved by approximately 31%.

Method: immunoSEQ multiplex PCR; TCRdb's copy keeps in-frame clones and lacks some. The profile shows 70,000 to 95,000 clones, about 80% of them singletons. Points from the study as a whole: Best predicting response, reportedly, were early blood T cell clone dynamics, with interferon-beta. Once radiotherapy plus ipilimumab had been given, TCR clones derived from tumor expanded in blood.

CDR1 is SGDLS, CDR2 YYNGEE, per germline. The V gene end was trimmed by 4 bases and the J gene end by 8 bases; junction bases not matched to a gene: 16. The CDR3 is 17 amino acids. Regarding this clone: Its antigen remains unidentified.

The chain joins TRBV9 to TRBJ2-4; 9 nucleotides align to TRBD2. The source of this sequence is a human donor with non-small cell lung cancer that progressed on radiotherapy plus ipilimumab. This specimen consisted of peripheral blood, obtained from a patient treated with radiotherapy plus ipilimumab. The DNA of the CDR3 is TGTGCCAGCAGCATGTCGTTGACTAGCGGCGGGGGGGACATTCAGTACTTC. Translation: CASSMSLTSGGGDIQYF.